The T cell receptor (beta chain) under discussion was sequenced for a study of cytomegalovirus exposure and HLA in healthy donors. The overall study: Genetic ancestry analysis placed over 75% of the roughly 400 donors that were genotyped in the Caucasian-associated cluster.

60 Vbeta and 13 Jbeta primers were used in PCR. TCRdb's table, derived via immunoSEQ multiplex PCR, lists solely in-frame clones and lacks some. Of over 150,000 clones listed, roughly 83% are singletons. This CDR3 contains 13 residues. V was pared by 5 bases and J by 3 bases, with 10 bases between. The germline CDR1 and CDR2 sequences are SGHVS and FNYEAQ. The TCR comes from a boy between 2 and 10 years old in good health and CMV-seronegative. The genes are TRBV7-6 and TRBJ1-1; D is unresolved. The sequenced material came from PBMCs. CDR3 amino acids: CASSPNTDTEAFF. DNA for the CDR3: TGTGCCAGCAGCCCCAATACGGACACTGAAGCTTTCTTT.